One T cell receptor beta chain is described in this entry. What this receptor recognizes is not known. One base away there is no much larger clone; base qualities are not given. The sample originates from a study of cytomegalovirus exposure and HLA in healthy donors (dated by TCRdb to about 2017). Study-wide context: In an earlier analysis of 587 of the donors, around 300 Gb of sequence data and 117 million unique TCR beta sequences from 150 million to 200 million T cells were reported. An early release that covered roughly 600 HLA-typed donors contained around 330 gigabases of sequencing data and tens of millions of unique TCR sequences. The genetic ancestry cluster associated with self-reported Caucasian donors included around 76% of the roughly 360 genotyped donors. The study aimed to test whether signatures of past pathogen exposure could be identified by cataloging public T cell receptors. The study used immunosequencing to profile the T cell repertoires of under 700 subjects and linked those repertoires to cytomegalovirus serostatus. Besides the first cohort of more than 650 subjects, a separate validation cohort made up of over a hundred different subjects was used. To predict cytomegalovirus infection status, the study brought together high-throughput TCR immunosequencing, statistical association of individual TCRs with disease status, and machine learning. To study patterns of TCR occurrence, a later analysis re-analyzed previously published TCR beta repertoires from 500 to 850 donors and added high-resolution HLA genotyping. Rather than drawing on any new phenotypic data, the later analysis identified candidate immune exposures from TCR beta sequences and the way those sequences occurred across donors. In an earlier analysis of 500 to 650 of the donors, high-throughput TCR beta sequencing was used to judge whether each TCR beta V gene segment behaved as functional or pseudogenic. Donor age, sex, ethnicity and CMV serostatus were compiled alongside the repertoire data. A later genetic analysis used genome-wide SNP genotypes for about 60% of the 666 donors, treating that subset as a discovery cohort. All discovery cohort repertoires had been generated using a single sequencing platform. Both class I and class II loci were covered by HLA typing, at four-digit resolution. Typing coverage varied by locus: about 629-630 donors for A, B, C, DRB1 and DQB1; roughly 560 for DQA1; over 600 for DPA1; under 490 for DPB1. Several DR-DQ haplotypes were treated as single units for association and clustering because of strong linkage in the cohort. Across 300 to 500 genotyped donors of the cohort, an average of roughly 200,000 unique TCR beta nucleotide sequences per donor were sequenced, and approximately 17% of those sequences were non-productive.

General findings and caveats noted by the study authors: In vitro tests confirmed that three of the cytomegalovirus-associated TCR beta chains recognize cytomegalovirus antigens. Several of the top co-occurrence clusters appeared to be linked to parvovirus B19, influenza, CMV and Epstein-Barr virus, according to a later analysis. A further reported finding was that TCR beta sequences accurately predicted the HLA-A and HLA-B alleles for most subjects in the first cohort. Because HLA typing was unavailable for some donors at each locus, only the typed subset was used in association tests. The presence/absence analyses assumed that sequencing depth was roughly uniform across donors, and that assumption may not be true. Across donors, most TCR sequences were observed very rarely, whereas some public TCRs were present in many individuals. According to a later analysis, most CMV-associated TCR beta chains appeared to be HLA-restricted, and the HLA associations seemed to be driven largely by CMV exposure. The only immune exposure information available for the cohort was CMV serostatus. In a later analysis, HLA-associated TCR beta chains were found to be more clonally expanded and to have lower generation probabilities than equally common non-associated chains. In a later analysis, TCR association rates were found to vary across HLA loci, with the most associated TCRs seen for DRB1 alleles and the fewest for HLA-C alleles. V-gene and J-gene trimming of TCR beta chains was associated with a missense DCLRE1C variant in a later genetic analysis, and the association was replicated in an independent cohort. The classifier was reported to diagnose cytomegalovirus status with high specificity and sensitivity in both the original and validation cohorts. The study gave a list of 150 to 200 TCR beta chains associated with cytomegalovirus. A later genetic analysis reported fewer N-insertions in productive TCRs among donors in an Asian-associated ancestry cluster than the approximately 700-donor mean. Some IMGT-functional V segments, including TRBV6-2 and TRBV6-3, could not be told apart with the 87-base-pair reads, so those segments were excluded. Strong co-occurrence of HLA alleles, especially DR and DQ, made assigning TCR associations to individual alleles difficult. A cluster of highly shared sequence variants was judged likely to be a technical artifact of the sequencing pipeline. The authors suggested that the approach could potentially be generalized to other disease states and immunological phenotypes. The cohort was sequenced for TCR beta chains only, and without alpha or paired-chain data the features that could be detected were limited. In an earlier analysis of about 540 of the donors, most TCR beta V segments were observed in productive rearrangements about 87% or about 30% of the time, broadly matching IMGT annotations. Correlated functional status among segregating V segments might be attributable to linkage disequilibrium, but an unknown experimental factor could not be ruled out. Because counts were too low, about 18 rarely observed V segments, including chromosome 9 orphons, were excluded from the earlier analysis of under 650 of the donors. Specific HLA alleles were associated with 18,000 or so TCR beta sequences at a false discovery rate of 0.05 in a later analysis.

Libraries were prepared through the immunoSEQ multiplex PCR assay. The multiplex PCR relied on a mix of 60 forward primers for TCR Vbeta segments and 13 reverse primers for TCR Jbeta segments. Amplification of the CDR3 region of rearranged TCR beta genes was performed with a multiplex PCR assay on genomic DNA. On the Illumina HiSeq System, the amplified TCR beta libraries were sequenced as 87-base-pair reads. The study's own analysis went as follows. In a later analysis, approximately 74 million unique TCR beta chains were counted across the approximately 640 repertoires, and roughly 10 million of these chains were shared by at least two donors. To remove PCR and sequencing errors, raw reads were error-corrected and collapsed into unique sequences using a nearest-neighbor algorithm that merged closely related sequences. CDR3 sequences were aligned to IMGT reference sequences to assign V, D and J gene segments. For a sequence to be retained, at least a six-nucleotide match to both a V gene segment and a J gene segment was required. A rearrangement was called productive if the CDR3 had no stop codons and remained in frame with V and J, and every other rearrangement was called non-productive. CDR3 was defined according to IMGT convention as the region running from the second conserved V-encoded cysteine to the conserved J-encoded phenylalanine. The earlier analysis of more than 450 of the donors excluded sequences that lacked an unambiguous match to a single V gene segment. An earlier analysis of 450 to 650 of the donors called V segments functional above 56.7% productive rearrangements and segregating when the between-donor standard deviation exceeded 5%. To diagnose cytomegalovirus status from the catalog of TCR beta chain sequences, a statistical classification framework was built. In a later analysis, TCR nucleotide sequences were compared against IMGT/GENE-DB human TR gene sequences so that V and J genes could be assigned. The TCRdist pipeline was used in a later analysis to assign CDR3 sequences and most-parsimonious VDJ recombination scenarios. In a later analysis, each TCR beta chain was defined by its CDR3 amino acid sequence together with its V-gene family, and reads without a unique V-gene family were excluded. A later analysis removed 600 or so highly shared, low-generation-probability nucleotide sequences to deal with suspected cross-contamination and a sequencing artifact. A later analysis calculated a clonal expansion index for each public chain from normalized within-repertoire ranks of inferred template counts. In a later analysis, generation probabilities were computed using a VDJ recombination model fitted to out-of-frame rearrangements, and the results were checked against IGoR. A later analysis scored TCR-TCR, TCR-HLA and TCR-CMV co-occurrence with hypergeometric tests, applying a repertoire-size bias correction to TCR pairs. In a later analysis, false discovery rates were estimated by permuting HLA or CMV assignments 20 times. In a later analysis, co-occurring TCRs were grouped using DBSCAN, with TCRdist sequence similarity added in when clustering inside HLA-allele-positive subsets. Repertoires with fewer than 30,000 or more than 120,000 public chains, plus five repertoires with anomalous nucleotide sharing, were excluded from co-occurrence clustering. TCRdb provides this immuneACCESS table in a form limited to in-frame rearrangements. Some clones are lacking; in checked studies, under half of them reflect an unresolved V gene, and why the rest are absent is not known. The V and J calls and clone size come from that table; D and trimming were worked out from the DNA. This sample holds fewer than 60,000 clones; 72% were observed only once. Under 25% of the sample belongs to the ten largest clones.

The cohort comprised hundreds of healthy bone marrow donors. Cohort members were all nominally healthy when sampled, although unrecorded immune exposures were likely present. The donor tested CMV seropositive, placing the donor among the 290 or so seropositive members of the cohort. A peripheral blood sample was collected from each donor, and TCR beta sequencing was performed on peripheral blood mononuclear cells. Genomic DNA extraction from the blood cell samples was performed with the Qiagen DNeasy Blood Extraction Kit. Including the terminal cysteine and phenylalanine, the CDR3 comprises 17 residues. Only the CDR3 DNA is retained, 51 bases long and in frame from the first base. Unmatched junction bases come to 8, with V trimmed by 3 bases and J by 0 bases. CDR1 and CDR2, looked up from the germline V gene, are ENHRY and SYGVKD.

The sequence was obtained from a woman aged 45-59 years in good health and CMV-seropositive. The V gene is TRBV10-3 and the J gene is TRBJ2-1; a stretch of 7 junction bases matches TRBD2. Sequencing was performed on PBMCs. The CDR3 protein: CAISEARGLSSYNEQFF. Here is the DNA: TGTGCCATCAGTGAAGCTAGGGGACTAAGCTCCTACAATGAGCAGTTCTTC.